Here is one T cell receptor (beta chain) with its context. Method: immunoSEQ multiplex PCR; TCRdb's copy keeps in-frame clones and lacks some. The sample holds 45,000 to 65,000 clones; 65% to 80% are singletons and the top ten take roughly 8%. The sample is drawn from a study of radiation and T cells in renal cell carcinoma. Time point specified: baseline pretreatment blood. Treatment noted: 15 Gy SBRT to primary tumor, nephrectomy 4 weeks later. The CDR3 has 13 amino acids. Unmatched junction bases numbered 6, after V lost 4 bases and J lost 8 bases. Germline CDR1 SGHAT, CDR2 FQNNGV. The origin of this receptor is a man between 60 and 75 years old with renal cell carcinoma. The chain combines TRBV11-2 with TRBJ1-2; 8 bases agree with TRBD1. Sequencing was performed on blood, taken from a patient whose treatment included radiotherapy and nephrectomy. CDR3 residues: CASSWGYRGGYTF. The CDR3 DNA reads TGTGCCAGCAGCTGGGGCTACAGGGGGGGCTACACCTTC.